This passage covers 23 T cell receptor beta chains from one sample sequenced in a study of Graves' ophthalmopathy and Graves' hyperthyroidism. RNA transcripts yielded amplified TCR beta CDR3 regions. HTBI-primed first-round RT-PCR preceded second-round multiplex PCR. TCRdb passed the multiplex PCR reads through MiXCR, listing each CDR3 protein once. Of roughly 610,000 distinct CDR3 sequences listed, roughly 20% are singletons. What was sequenced was peripheral blood. The receptor set was obtained from a woman under 30 with stable Graves' hyperthyroidism. Some clones in this sample may be carry-over from other donors' samples.

The chain has TRBV30 and TRBJ1-1; possible D gene TRBD1, 5 bases. The CDR3 has 13 residues. CDR1 and CDR2 from the germline V gene are GTSNPN and SVGIG (reference sequence). V lost 0 bases and J 4 bases, leaving 9 bases between the germline ends. The CDR3 here is CAWSVGQGTEAFF. The CDR3 bases are TGTGCCTGGAGTGTTGGACAAGGCACTGAAGCTTTCTTT.

This clonotype has ten or more counts. The DNA for the CDR3 is TGTGCCAGCAGTTTAAGACATCGGTACCAAGAGACCCAGTACTTC. Translating it yields CASSLRHRYQETQYF. The V call is TRBV6-5, the J call TRBJ2-5; the D is unclear. Germline V gene data show CDR1 as MNHEY and CDR2 as SVGAGI. Trimming pared 4 bases from V and 0 bases from J, leaving 12 bases between. The CDR3 is 15 residues long.

This clonotype was seen at least ten times. The chain is built from TRBV20-1 and TRBJ2-7, with TRBD1 identical over 9 bases. This CDR3 spans 14 amino acids. The V and J ends lost 6 bases and 3 bases, in that order; junction bases with no gene match: 9. Germline CDR1 DFQATT, CDR2 SNEGSKA (reference sequence). CDR3 sequence: CSATGTGWFYEQYF. In DNA form, the CDR3 reads TGCAGTGCCACCGGGACAGGGTGGTTCTACGAGCAGTACTTC.

V usage is TRBV4-1 and J usage is TRBJ2-2; D gene unclear. The V gene's germline CDR1 is MGHRA and CDR2 YSYEKL. The V and J ends lost 2 bases and 5 bases respectively, with 12 bases between them. The CDR3 consists of 15 residues. This chain's CDR3 is CASSQTGLRTGELFF. CDR3 nucleotide sequence: TGCGCCAGCAGCCAAACCGGGCTTCGTACCGGGGAGCTGTTTTTT.

This clonotype was found many times. This chain links TRBV20-1 with TRBJ1-6, with a weak D call TRBD1 (5 bases). The ends were cut back, 1 base at V and 0 bases at J, with 10 bases in the middle. The CDR3 contains 16 residues. Germline CDR1 DFQATT, CDR2 SNEGSKA (reference sequence). The CDR3 sequence: CSARVQGSSYNSPLHF. The CDR3 bases are TGCAGTGCTAGAGTGCAGGGAAGCTCCTATAATTCACCCCTCCACTTT.

This clonotype has a handful of counts. This chain links TRBV2 with TRBJ2-7; 13 nucleotides line up with TRBD2. Unmatched junction bases numbered 10, after V lost 8 bases and J lost 6 bases. Germline CDR1 and CDR2: SNHLY and FYNNEI. The CDR3 runs to 15 residues. The CDR3 nucleotides read TGTGCCAGCCACAAACGGACTAGCGGGAGTAGCGAGCAGTACTTC. Protein sequence: CASHKRTSGSSEQYF.

CDR3 region: CSASGGAVRSYEQYF. Written as DNA, the CDR3 is TGCAGTGCTAGTGGGGGGGCAGTTCGCTCCTACGAGCAGTACTTC. The chain couples TRBV20-1 to TRBJ2-7; D is possibly TRBD2 (7 bases). Deletions cut 3 bases from V and 0 bases from J, with 15 bases between. The CDR3 spans 15 residues. Germline V gene lookup returns CDR1 DFQATT and CDR2 SNEGSKA (reference sequence).

This clonotype was seen only a few times. The chain couples TRBV28 to TRBJ1-6; D is unclear. Germline V gene sequence: CDR1 MDHEN, CDR2 SYDVKM. The CDR3 has 15 residues. Trimming removed 5 bases at V and 5 bases at J, with 13 bases between. The CDR3 sequence is CASSPPSANNSPLHF. The CDR3 DNA reads as TGTGCCAGCAGTCCTCCTTCAGCAAATAATTCACCCCTCCACTTT.

The gene calls are TRBV12-3 or TRBV12-4 and TRBJ1-3; 9 bases match TRBD1. CDR3 size: 14 residues. Unmatched junction bases numbered 3, after V lost 6 bases and J lost 3 bases. The CDR3 DNA follows: TGTGCCAGCAGCGGGGACAGGGTTGGAAACACCATATATTTT. As protein: CASSGDRVGNTIYF.

The chain is built from TRBV3-1 and TRBJ2-2; TRBD2 matches at 12 bases. This CDR3 contains 16 residues. With V trimmed by 3 bases and J by 7 bases, 6 bases remained unmatched. CDR1 and CDR2 from the germline V gene are LGHDT and YNNKEL (reference sequence). Written as DNA, the CDR3 is TGTGCCAGCAGCCAGCTAGCGGGAGGGCCTGGCGGGGAGCTGTTTTTT. Protein sequence: CASSQLAGGPGGELFF.

This clonotype was picked up many times. The CDR3 DNA follows: TGTGCCAGCAGCTTATTTAATGGGGGCGAGGCGGGAGGGAACGAGCAGTACTTC. This codes for CASSLFNGGEAGGNEQYF. The chain uses TRBV11-3 and TRBJ2-7; 9 positions agree with TRBD2. Germline V CDR1 and CDR2: SGHNT, YENEEA. The CDR3 is 18 amino acids. V dropped 2 bases and J dropped 5; count of bases not matched to a gene: 16.

This clonotype was seen at least ten times. V is TRBV20-1 and J is TRBJ2-5; 11 bases agree with TRBD2. Trimming at V came to 5 bases and at J to 5 bases, leaving 7 bases not matched to a gene. The germline V gene encodes CDR1 DFQATT and CDR2 SNEGSKA (reference sequence). The CDR3 contains 14 residues. CDR3 sequence (DNA): TGCAGTGCTGTCGTGACTAGCGGGGCTGAGACCCAGTACTTC. The encoded protein is CSAVVTSGAETQYF.

This clonotype was recorded many times. This sequence joins TRBV6-5 and TRBJ1-2; D is ambiguous. This CDR3 is 13 amino acids long. Germline V gives CDR1 MNHEY, CDR2 SVGAGI. The V end was cut by 0 bases, the J end by 4 bases, with 6 bases between. The DNA of the CDR3 is TGTGCCAGCAGTTACTCAGGAGTCTATGGCTACACCTTC. Protein product: CASSYSGVYGYTF.

This clonotype was picked up many times. The CDR3 bases are TGCAGTGCTCATATCCACGAGCAGTACTTC. Amino acids: CSAHIHEQYF. The chain combines TRBV20-1 with TRBJ2-7; D unresolved. The CDR3 consists of 10 residues. Germline V gene lookup returns CDR1 DFQATT and CDR2 SNEGSKA (reference sequence). The V gene lost 5 bases and the J gene lost 5 bases, with 7 bases spanning the gap.

At least ten counts were recorded for this clonotype. J is TRBJ2-2 and V is TRBV11-2; 7 bases agree with TRBD1. This CDR3 region has 16 residues. Trimming took 5 bases from V and 5 from J; bases not matched to a gene: 11. Germline values: CDR1 SGHAT, CDR2 FQNNGV. The CDR3 region has the DNA TGTGCCAGCAGCCTAATTACAGGGGTTAGGACCGGGGAGCTGTTTTTT. Its protein product is CASSLITGVRTGELFF. Together with reference TRBV11-2 and TRBJ2-2, the CDR3 gives the full variable domain: EAGVAQSPRYKIIEKRQSVAFWCNPISGHATLYWYQQILGQGPKLLIQFQNNGVVDDSQLPKDRFSAERLKGVDSTLKIQPAKLEDSAVYLCASSLITGVRTGELFFGEGSRLTVL.

This clonotype was detected ten times or more. The chain uses TRBV18 and TRBJ2-5; tentatively, D is TRBD2 (6 bases). Germline lookup yields CDR1 KGHSH and CDR2 LQKENI. This CDR3 region has 16 residues. Between the trimmed V and J ends, which lost 2 bases and 1 base, there was a span of 14 bases. The CDR3 DNA sequence: TGTGCCAGCTCACCAGGGTTCGGCGGGGTCCAAGAGACCCAGTACTTC. This codes for CASSPGFGGVQETQYF.

This clonotype appeared many times. Because the CDR3 is missing its conserved closing phenylalanine or tryptophan, this is likely a read error. The chain links TRBV20-1 to TRBJ1-2, with D unclear. This CDR3 comprises 12 residues. Trimming shortened V by 6 bases and J by 2 bases, and 10 bases separated the two germline ends. The germline V gene has CDR1 DFQATT and CDR2 SNEGSKA (reference sequence). CDR3 loop: CSAGGRNYGYTL. The CDR3 DNA is TGCAGTGCAGGTGGCAGAAACTATGGCTACACCCTC.

This clonotype was observed a handful of times. This chain connects TRBV6-5 to TRBJ2-5; D not resolved. Germline V lookup: CDR1 MNHEY, CDR2 SVGAGI. Trimming removed 2 bases from V and 5 bases from J, with 12 bases in between. The CDR3 spans 14 residues. Here the CDR3 reads CASSYRQIVETQYF. The DNA of the CDR3 is TGTGCCAGCAGTTACCGACAAATTGTCGAGACCCAGTACTTC.

This clonotype was seen a handful of times. The chain joins TRBV6-5 to TRBJ1-5; 7 nucleotides align to TRBD1. The J segment lost 2 bases and the V segment lost 4 bases, leaving 8 bases of the junction unmatched. Germline V lookup: CDR1 MNHEY, CDR2 SVGAGI. This CDR3 spans 16 amino acids. The CDR3 loop reads CASSWTQGLRNQPQHF. The CDR3 DNA is TGTGCCAGCAGTTGGACACAGGGGCTTCGCAATCAGCCCCAGCATTTT.

A note on this clonotype: The junction differs from germline at one of its ends, possibly a read error. CDR3 residues: CASSQDLKGRAGTTEALF. DNA for the CDR3: TGTGCCAGCAGCCAAGATCTTAAGGGCAGGGCAGGGACGACTGAAGCTCTCTTT. The V call is TRBV14, the J call TRBJ1-1, with D maybe TRBD1 (5 bases). The germline CDR1 and CDR2 sequences are SGHDN and FVKESK. CDR3 size: 18 residues.

In this sample, this clonotype turned up many times. The V gene is TRBV11-2, the J gene TRBJ1-2; no reliable D call. The CDR3 covers 14 residues. The germline V gene encodes CDR1 SGHAT and CDR2 FQNNGV. V dropped 4 bases and J dropped 2 bases, with 11 bases sitting between them. The CDR3 DNA is TGTGCCAGCAGCTCAATGCGGCAGAACTATGGCTACACCTTC. The encoded protein is CASSSMRQNYGYTF.

In its sample, this clonotype was seen many times. The chain joins TRBV30 to TRBJ1-5, with 8 positions matching TRBD1. CDR1 GTSNPN and CDR2 SVGIG come from the germline V gene (reference sequence). The CDR3 runs to 13 residues. Trimming removed 0 bases from V and 15 bases from J; junction bases left unmatched: 10. The CDR3 loop reads CAWSVPWDRSVHF. CDR3 coding DNA: TGTGCCTGGAGTGTACCTTGGGACAGGTCAGTGCATTTT.

The chain uses TRBV3-1 and TRBJ2-7; D is tentatively TRBD1 or TRBD2 (6 bases each). V lost 0 bases and J lost 7, with 25 bases in between. The CDR3 loop spans 18 amino acids. Germline V CDR1 and CDR2: LGHDT, YNNKEL (reference sequence). CDR3 residues: CASSQELFWGGQPGEQYF. As DNA, the CDR3 is TGTGCCAGCAGCCAAGAGCTTTTTTGGGGAGGACAGCCTGGGGAGCAGTACTTC.